These 19 T cell receptor beta chains came from one sample sequenced in a study of cytomegalovirus exposure and HLA in healthy donors. With 60 Vbeta and 13 Jbeta primers, the PCR was carried out. Assay used: immunoSEQ multiplex PCR; TCRdb lists only in-frame clones, some missing. Of 100,000 to 120,000 clones listed, 69% are singletons. Sequenced sample: PBMCs. Receptors were obtained from a young man in good health and CMV-seronegative.

The DNA of the CDR3 is TGTGCCAGCAGCAGATTTAGACAGGAGACCGAAGCTTTCTTT. It codes for CASSRFRQETEAFF. This rearrangement joins TRBV13 to TRBJ1-1, with D maybe TRBD1 (6 bases). The CDR3 loop spans 14 amino acids. Germline CDR1 PRHDT, CDR2 FYEKMQ (reference sequence). V gave up 5 bases and J gave up 8 bases, with 18 bases separating them.

This clone was observed a few times. This chain joins TRBV29-1 and TRBJ2-3; tentatively, D is TRBD1 (6 bases). V lost 6 bases and J lost 6, with 10 bases in between. The germline V gene encodes CDR1 SQVTM and CDR2 ANQGSEA. The CDR3 has 11 amino acids. The CDR3 DNA is TGCAGCGTGGCAGGGGTCGATACGCAGTATTTT. This encodes CSVAGVDTQYF.

The V gene is TRBV5-1, the J gene TRBJ1-4, with D possibly TRBD1 on 6 matching bases. Germline V CDR1 and CDR2: SGHRS, YFSETQ. The CDR3 is made up of 15 amino acids. Trimming pared 0 bases from V and 8 bases from J, leaving 14 bases between. The CDR3 DNA sequence: TGCGCCAGCAGCTTGGTTCCACAGCAGGGGGAAAAACTGTTTTTT. Amino acid sequence: CASSLVPQQGEKLFF.

This chain connects TRBV4-1 to TRBJ2-3, with TRBD2 identical over 8 bases. V lost 6 bases and J lost 6; bases outside the gene matches: 14. The CDR3 is 16 residues long. CDR1 is MGHRA, CDR2 YSYEKL, per germline. Here the CDR3 reads CASRPGGDRSPDTQYF. DNA of the CDR3: TGCGCCAGCAGACCGGGGGGGGACCGGTCGCCCGATACGCAGTATTTT.

This clone was counted between two and nine times. Other DNA sequences in this specimen translate into the identical CDR3. This chain connects TRBV5-5 to TRBJ1-2; D possibly corresponds to TRBD1 (6 bases). Looked up from germline, CDR1 is SGHKS and CDR2 is YYEKEE (reference sequence). The CDR3 loop spans 14 amino acids. Trimming shortened V by 0 bases and J by 2 bases, and 8 bases separated the two germline ends. Here the CDR3 reads CASSLDRVNYGYTF. The CDR3 region has the DNA TGTGCCAGCAGCTTGGACAGGGTAAACTATGGCTACACCTTC.

This sequence joins TRBV6-4 and TRBJ1-4; 9 bases are a match to TRBD1. The length of the CDR3 is 17 residues. Trimming removed 6 bases from V and 5 bases from J; junction bases left unmatched: 13. The germline CDR1 and CDR2 sequences are MRHNA and SNTAGT. CDR3: CASSHHSYRGLNEKLFF. CDR3 coding DNA: TGTGCCAGCAGCCACCATAGTTACAGGGGGCTAAATGAAAAACTGTTTTTT.

The V and J genes are TRBV2 and TRBJ1-2, with D perhaps matching TRBD1 (6 bases). The CDR3 length is 15 residues. The germline V gene has CDR1 SNHLY and CDR2 FYNNEI. Trimming stripped 6 bases from V and 1 base from J, with 15 bases between. This chain's CDR3 is CASRPDSSLNYGYTF. The CDR3 DNA reads as TGTGCCAGCAGGCCGGACAGTAGCCTTAACTATGGCTACACCTTC.

This chain links TRBV19 with TRBJ2-6; a weak D match, TRBD1 (6 bases). V was shortened by 0 bases and J by 0 bases, with 18 bases between the two germline ends. The germline V gene has CDR1 LNHDA and CDR2 SQIVND (reference sequence). This CDR3 region has 20 residues. DNA for the CDR3: TGTGCCAGTAGTATAGATCAAGTTGGGACACTGATCTCTGGGGCCAACGTCCTGACTTTC. Residues: CASSIDQVGTLISGANVLTF. Full variable domain (rest looked up from reference TRBV19 and TRBJ2-6): DGGITQSPKYLFRKEGQNVTLSCEQNLNHDAMYWYRQDPGQGLRLIYYSQIVNDFQKGDIAEGYSVSREKKESFPLTVTSAQKNPTAFYLCASSIDQVGTLISGANVLTFGAGSRLTVL.

The chain is built from TRBV11-2 and TRBJ2-1, with D possibly being TRBD2 (5 bases). Trimming left V 1 base short and J 6 bases short, with 7 bases between. The CDR3 is 13 amino acids. CDR1 and CDR2 from the germline V gene are SGHAT and FQNNGV. The CDR3 region is CASSLALVNEQFF. The DNA for the CDR3 is TGTGCCAGCAGCTTAGCACTAGTCAATGAGCAGTTCTTC.

The gene calls are TRBV7-9 and TRBJ2-1, with D possibly TRBD2 on 5 matching bases. The V and J ends lost 1 base and 13 bases respectively, with 11 bases between them. Germline loops: CDR1 SEHNR, CDR2 FQNEAQ (reference sequence). The CDR3 totals 12 residues. CDR3 loop: CASSLEAAGQFF. CDR3 DNA: TGTGCCAGCAGCTTAGAGGCCGCGGGCCAGTTCTTC.

The V call is TRBV13, the J call TRBJ1-2; TRBD1 is a possible D gene (5 bases). The CDR3 contains 12 residues. The germline V gene encodes CDR1 PRHDT and CDR2 FYEKMQ (reference sequence). Trimming left V 3 bases short and J 8 bases short, with 10 bases between. The CDR3 region is CASSFPGYGYTF. The CDR3 bases are TGTGCCAGCAGCTTTCCAGGGTACGGCTACACCTTC.

This clone has only one observation. V usage is TRBV7-2 and J usage is TRBJ2-1; D not certain. This CDR3 spans 12 amino acids. Between the trimmed V and J ends, which lost 5 bases and 7 bases, there was a span of 9 bases. Looked up from germline, CDR1 is SGHTA and CDR2 is FQGNSA. The CDR3: CASSPNRNEQFF. The DNA of the CDR3 is TGTGCCAGCAGCCCCAACCGGAATGAGCAGTTCTTC.

This clone has only a few counts. The chain uses TRBV5-6 and TRBJ2-7; TRBD2 matches at 7 bases. The V gene end was trimmed by 0 bases and the J gene end by 7 bases; junction bases not matched to a gene: 10. CDR3 size: 15 residues. From germline, CDR1 is SGHDT and CDR2 YYEEEE. The CDR3 DNA reads as TGTGCCAGCAGCTTGGCCGGGGGGTTTCTGGAAGAGCAGTACTTC. Translated: CASSLAGGFLEEQYF.

This rearrangement joins TRBV2 to TRBJ2-5, with D possibly TRBD2 on 5 matching bases. V lost 6 bases and J 5 bases, leaving 10 bases between the germline ends. The germline V gene has CDR1 SNHLY and CDR2 FYNNEI. This CDR3 region has 12 residues. The CDR3 reads CASRNSGETQYF. CDR3 bases: TGTGCCAGCAGGAATTCGGGGGAGACCCAGTACTTC.

With respect to this clone: An end of the junction differs from the germline gene, which may be a read error. V and J are TRBV2 and TRBJ2-1; either TRBD1 or TRBD2 may supply D (5 bases each). Germline values: CDR1 SNHLY, CDR2 FYNNEI. The CDR3 consists of 16 residues. The CDR3 DNA reads as TGTGCCAGCAGAGAAGGGGCCCTTTTGCGGGACAATGAGCAGTTCTTC. Translating gives CASREGALLRDNEQFF.

This clone turned up a few times. The rearrangement joins TRBV29-1 to TRBJ2-3; maybe TRBD2 (7 bases). Per germline, CDR1 SQVTM and CDR2 ANQGSEA. The CDR3 totals 13 residues. V lost 7 bases, J lost 6 bases, and 17 bases lay in between. The CDR3 nucleotides read TGCAGCGCAGGACTTCGGGGGGCGGATACGCAGTATTTT. Protein: CSAGLRGADTQYF.

The chain couples TRBV15 to TRBJ2-3, with 13 bases matching TRBD2. V gave up 2 bases and J gave up 3 bases; unmatched junction bases: 5. Germline assignment: CDR1 LNHNV and CDR2 YYDKDF (reference sequence). The CDR3 extends over 17 amino acids. The CDR3 DNA reads TGTGCCACCAGCAGATCACGGACTAGCGGGAGAACAGATACGCAGTATTTT. It specifies CATSRSRTSGRTDTQYF.

The V gene is TRBV6-5, the J gene TRBJ2-1, with 9 bases that match TRBD1. Germline V lookup: CDR1 MNHEY, CDR2 SVGAGI. The CDR3 loop spans 16 amino acids. V gave up 0 bases and J gave up 9 bases; unmatched junction bases: 9. The CDR3 protein is CASSYSRRTGAGEQFF. DNA of the CDR3: TGTGCCAGCAGTTACTCGCGCCGGACAGGGGCCGGTGAGCAGTTCTTC.

This rearrangement joins TRBV7-3 to TRBJ2-1; 15 bases are a match to TRBD2. Germline values: CDR1 SGHTA, CDR2 FQGTGA. This CDR3 has 16 residues. Germline trimming cut 4 bases from V and 9 bases from J; bases unmatched to any gene: 7. This chain's CDR3 is CASSSGLAGGLSEQFF. As DNA, the CDR3 is TGTGCCAGCAGCTCCGGACTAGCGGGAGGGTTGAGTGAGCAGTTCTTC.